This T cell receptor (beta chain) appears in the sequencing data of a study of long-term antiretroviral therapy in people with HIV. About the study: The earliest specimens came about a decade ahead of the 2015 immediate-ART recommendation.

General observations from the study: Increased diversity was seen after ART, yet it remained lower than in transplant donor controls.

For each donor, at least one pre-ART and at least two post-ART PBMC samples were available. In the case of this clone: The antigen is undetermined.

CDR3 length: 15 amino acids. The V gene's germline CDR1 is LGHNA and CDR2 YSLEER. The V and J ends lost 0 bases and 5 bases respectively, with 11 bases between them. At the survey level, the v3.0 immunoSEQ assay was run. Clones were sequenced by immunoSEQ multiplex PCR, and TCRdb holds only the in-frame ones, with some missing. The sample consists of about 15,000 clones, about 88% of them appearing once. The sequencing here drew on unsorted PBMCs, taken 0.1 years after starting antiretroviral therapy. This chain links TRBV4-3 with TRBJ1-5; D gene unclear. The origin of this receptor is a man between 18 and 35 years old with HIV. The CDR3 coding sequence is TGCGCCAGCAGCCAAGATGGTGGAAGCCATCAGCCCCAGCATTTT. It yields the protein CASSQDGGSHQPQHF.